A selection of T cell receptor beta chains follows, all from one sample in a study of OX40 agonist ivuxolimab in advanced cancers. Sequenced by immunoSEQ multiplex PCR; TCRdb stores in-frame clones only, minus some. Among 130,000 or so clones listed, 90% were seen once. The starting material was CD4+ or CD8+ T cells sorted from blood, obtained in a trial of the OX40 agonist ivuxolimab. Receptors originate from an adult with an advanced solid tumor such as melanoma, head and neck, liver or kidney cancer. The CDR3 runs from the conserved cysteine through the conserved F or W.

CDR3,V,J
CASSLSPDRLGDYEQYF,TRBV7-2,TRBJ2-7
CASSPGTGYEQYF,TRBV9,TRBJ2-7
CSVSGRNYGYTF,TRBV29-1,TRBJ1-2
CASTRTFRAYEQYF,TRBV19,TRBJ2-7
CASSSRAKNIQYF,TRBV6-4,TRBJ2-4
CASSGQGFGVMNEQFF,TRBV28,TRBJ2-1
CATSRGQGAANEKLFF,TRBV15,TRBJ1-4
CASSVPGQGWRYTF,TRBV25-1,TRBJ1-2
CASSPQYTEAFF,TRBV18,TRBJ1-1
CASTGQGIDQPQHF,TRBV6-6,TRBJ1-5
CASSERLQGRGSNQPQHF,TRBV10-2,TRBJ1-5
CASSPNLNQPQHF,TRBV28,TRBJ1-5
CASSYGTSYNEQFF,TRBV9,TRBJ2-1
CASSQRRVLNYGYTF,TRBV5-8,TRBJ1-2
CASSYRGGEAFF,TRBV6-5,TRBJ1-1
CASSLSGGSTDTQYF,TRBV5-1,TRBJ2-3
CASTAEWGYSSEQYF,TRBV5-8,TRBJ2-7
CASSLAGAGNTIYF,TRBV27,TRBJ1-3
CASSSNYAPETQYF,TRBV6-5,TRBJ2-5
CASSLGGGPREQFF,TRBV27,TRBJ2-1
CASIPITRAKPYNEQFF,TRBV27,TRBJ2-1
CASRGVSGRARGGELFF,TRBV27,TRBJ2-2
CASSAPAAGGPTEAFF,TRBV9,TRBJ1-1
CASSSRTSGSNEQFF,TRBV19,TRBJ2-1
CASSESDGGSEAFF,TRBV7-9,TRBJ1-1
CASSPLLYQMNTEAFF,TRBV27,TRBJ1-1
CASSLGTGAGELFF,TRBV5-1,TRBJ2-2
CASGPSPYEQYF,TRBV7-3,TRBJ2-7
CASSLDAAYEQYF,TRBV7-2,TRBJ2-7
CASSLVEGGLTEAFF,TRBV7-6,TRBJ1-1
CASRAGLAPGRPYF,TRBV11-2,TRBJ2-7
CASLTAGRKGFNYGYTF,TRBV28,TRBJ1-2
CASSSSDGYGYTF,TRBV7-3,TRBJ1-2
CASSNDQPQHF,TRBV28,TRBJ1-5
CASSLAGGSDTQYF,TRBV9,TRBJ2-3
CASTSRVGPTEAFF,TRBV2,TRBJ1-1
CASSWDSKEVLAFF,TRBV5-8,TRBJ1-1
CASREGSDEQFF,TRBV28,TRBJ2-1
CASRQGTTSYEQYF,TRBV6-5,-
CASSWQGSTDTQYF,TRBV19,TRBJ2-3
CASSLNEGQFYYEQYF,TRBV13,TRBJ2-7
CASSVGGYREGLTDTQYF,TRBV9,TRBJ2-3
CASSVVGVGTSQSSYNEQFF,TRBV9,TRBJ2-1
CASSLGDGNTEAFF,TRBV5-1,TRBJ1-1
CSVGHPRGRTSYEQYF,TRBV29-1,TRBJ2-7
CASSKDPKAVPLGAFF,TRBV21-1,TRBJ1-1
CASSIEFTGSGQPQHF,TRBV19,TRBJ1-5
CASSVDGGSGNEQFF,TRBV9,TRBJ2-1
CASSPALAGTTEAFF,TRBV18,TRBJ1-1
CASSDPRADYGYTF,TRBV2,TRBJ1-2